Below are 16 T cell receptor beta chains sequenced from a single sample in a study of T-cell memory formation after mild COVID-19 (dated by TCRdb to the early 2020s). The library came from 5' RACE. The instrument given in TCRdb is Illumina NovaSeq 6000. TCRdb handled the public reads itself, with Q25 trimming in fastp and clone calling in MiXCR, and kept productive beta chains. For every CDR3 protein sequence, its rows merge into one entry that carries the most common genes and DNA. Present in this sample are a few hundred thousand distinct CDR3 sequences, roughly 15% of which were seen just once. The ten most abundant clones make up 20% to 25% of the sample. The specimen sequenced was PBMCs or a T cell subset sorted from them (not recorded which). These receptors all come from a man aged 18 to 30 who had mild COVID-19 (a few samples of this study predate the infection). The sample titles of this study are shuffled in the database, so cell type and time point are left out; the donor was told from shared clones.

In this sample, this clonotype turned up a few times. This chain connects TRBV20-1 to TRBJ2-7, with D perhaps matching TRBD1 (6 bases). CDR3 length: 16 residues. Germline V gene lookup returns CDR1 DFQATT and CDR2 SNEGSKA (reference sequence). With 0 bases removed from V and 2 bases from J, the gap between germline ends came to 17 bases. CDR3 coding DNA: TGCAGTGCTAGAGATACACAGGGTCCCTGGACCTACGAGCAGTACTTC. This translates into CSARDTQGPWTYEQYF.

This clonotype was recorded a few times. This chain joins TRBV6-1 and TRBJ1-3; D not certain. V shed 7 bases and J shed 2 bases, with 12 bases lying between them. Germline assignment: CDR1 MNHNS and CDR2 SASEGT. The CDR3 length is 14 residues. The CDR3 nucleotides read TGTGCCAGCACCGAAATTTCGGCTGGAAACACCATATATTTT. This encodes CASTEISAGNTIYF.

This clonotype was counted between two and nine times. This chain links TRBV5-1 with TRBJ2-1; D possibly corresponds to TRBD2 (5 bases). The length of the CDR3 is 16 residues. Trimming left V 4 bases short and J 0 bases short, with 14 bases between. Germline lookup yields CDR1 SGHRS and CDR2 YFSETQ. The CDR3 reads CASSPFAGNSYNEQFF. The CDR3 coding sequence is TGCGCCAGCAGCCCCTTTGCGGGCAACTCCTACAATGAGCAGTTCTTC.

CDR3 sequence (DNA): TGTGCCAGCTCCCAAAGGGATGGGGACACTGAAGCTTTCTTT. Its translation: CASSQRDGDTEAFF. This sequence joins TRBV18 and TRBJ1-1; no definite D call. The CDR3 is 14 residues long. The ends were cut back, 6 bases at V and 3 bases at J, with 14 bases in the middle. Germline-derived CDR1 and CDR2 are KGHSH and LQKENI.

This clonotype was observed a handful of times. The chain employs TRBV7-3 and TRBJ2-2, with D perhaps matching TRBD1 or TRBD2 (5 bases each). CDR1 and CDR2 (germline): SGHTA, FQGTGA. The V end was cut by 1 base, the J end by 6 bases, with 9 bases between. The CDR3 is 14 amino acids. CDR3 bases: TGTGCCAGCAGCTTAAACCCGGGGCCCGGGGAGCTGTTTTTT. Translating it yields CASSLNPGPGELFF.

This clonotype showed up just a few times. The chain uses TRBV23-1 and TRBJ2-1, with TRBD2 matching 8 bases. TRBV23-1 falls under the ORF class, with uncertain function. This CDR3 region has 14 residues. Losses at the gene ends were 7 bases for V and 8 bases for J; bases not matched to a gene: 10. The CDR3 protein is CASISSGGDHEQFF. The CDR3 nucleotides read TGCGCCAGCATTTCGAGCGGGGGTGACCATGAGCAGTTCTTC.

This clonotype has more than one count but fewer than ten. The chain combines TRBV12-3 or TRBV12-4 with TRBJ2-7; 12 positions agree with TRBD2. With V trimmed by 6 bases and J by 4 bases, 7 bases remained unmatched. CDR3 length: 15 residues. CDR3 in DNA: TGTGCCAGCAGCAAGACTAGCGGGGGTGTTTACGAGCAGTACTTC. Translated: CASSKTSGGVYEQYF.

This clonotype appeared a few times. V is TRBV20-1 and J is TRBJ1-2; D call uncertain. CDR3 length: 15 residues. V was trimmed by 0 bases and J by 5 bases, leaving 16 bases between them. CDR1 and CDR2 from the germline V gene are DFQATT and SNEGSKA (reference sequence). CDR3 sequence reads: CSARDWTGGQYGYTF. The DNA of the CDR3 is TGCAGTGCTAGAGATTGGACTGGAGGGCAGTATGGCTACACCTTC.

This clonotype was seen more than once but under ten times. This rearrangement joins TRBV7-2 to TRBJ2-6; TRBD2 might be the D (7 bases). CDR3 length: 17 residues. Germline assignment: CDR1 SGHTA and CDR2 FQGNSA. V was cut by 3 bases and J by 2 bases, with 14 bases left in between. In nucleotides, the CDR3 is TGTGCCAGCAGCTTTATCCGGGGGGCCCCTGGGGCCAACGTCCTGACTTTC. Translated: CASSFIRGAPGANVLTF.

The chain recombines TRBV5-1 with TRBJ2-5; tentatively, D is TRBD1 or TRBD2 (7 bases each). CDR1 SGHRS and CDR2 YFSETQ come from the germline V gene. The CDR3 totals 13 residues. Trimming shortened V by 5 bases and J by 5 bases, and 13 bases separated the two germline ends. CDR3 loop: CASRDQGGETQYF. DNA of the CDR3: TGCGCCAGCAGGGACCAGGGGGGGGAGACCCAGTACTTC. The complete variable domain, with remaining parts taken from reference TRBV5-1 and TRBJ2-5, reads KAGVTQTPRYLIKTRGQQVTLSCSPISGHRSVSWYQQTPGQGLQFLFEYFSETQRNKGNFPGRFSGRQFSNSRSEMNVSTLELGDSALYLCASRDQGGETQYFGPGTRLLVL.

This clonotype has a handful of counts. This chain uses TRBV5-1 with TRBJ2-3, with TRBD1 as a possible D gene (6 bases). Germline values: CDR1 SGHRS, CDR2 YFSETQ. Trimming took 0 bases from V and 1 from J, leaving 12 bases between them. The CDR3 is 16 residues long. The CDR3 protein is CASSLEPGARTDTQYF. CDR3 nucleotides: TGCGCCAGCAGCTTGGAGCCAGGGGCGCGCACAGATACGCAGTATTTT. Full variable domain (remainder filled in from reference TRBV5-1 and TRBJ2-3): KAGVTQTPRYLIKTRGQQVTLSCSPISGHRSVSWYQQTPGQGLQFLFEYFSETQRNKGNFPGRFSGRQFSNSRSEMNVSTLELGDSALYLCASSLEPGARTDTQYFGPGTRLTVL.

The chain has TRBV7-8 and TRBJ2-3; possibly TRBD2 for D (6 bases). V lost 7 bases and J lost 2, with 19 bases in between. In germline, CDR1 is SGHVS, CDR2 FQNEAQ. This CDR3 is 16 amino acids long. CDR3 bases: TGTGCCAGCACTCGGTCAGCGGGCCTTTCCACAGATACGCAGTATTTT. Encoded protein: CASTRSAGLSTDTQYF.

This clonotype has more than one count but fewer than ten. This chain uses TRBV12-3 or TRBV12-4 with TRBJ2-2; possibly TRBD2 for D (5 bases). The CDR3 extends over 14 amino acids. The V end was cut by 5 bases, the J end by 5 bases, with 12 bases between. CDR3 protein: CASSPFGETGELFF. The CDR3 coding sequence is TGTGCCAGCAGTCCATTCGGGGAAACCGGGGAGCTGTTTTTT.

The chain joins TRBV7-9 to TRBJ1-5, with TRBD1 matching 12 bases. The V segment lost 5 bases and the J segment 6 bases; nucleotides outside the gene matches: 5. Germline CDR1 and CDR2: SEHNR and FQNEAQ (reference sequence). The CDR3 covers 15 residues. Here the CDR3 DNA reads TGTGCCAGCAGCGGGACAGGGGGCTGGGTTCAGCCCCAGCATTTT. It is translated as CASSGTGGWVQPQHF.

The chain recombines TRBV5-6 with TRBJ1-5; tentative D call: TRBD1 (5 bases). V was clipped by 1 base and J by 4 bases, with 12 bases between them. This CDR3 has 15 residues. Germline CDR1 reads SGHDT; CDR2 reads YYEEEE. The DNA for the CDR3 is TGTGCCAGCAGCTTGCGACAGACCTTAAATCAGCCCCAGCATTTT. Translation: CASSLRQTLNQPQHF.

The chain has TRBV6-2 or TRBV6-3 and TRBJ1-5; D not resolved. Trimming stripped 6 bases from V and 2 bases from J, with 14 bases between. The CDR3 loop spans 15 amino acids. CDR1 and CDR2 (germline): MNHEY, SVGEGT. In DNA form, the CDR3 reads TGTGCCAGCAGACTGACCGGAATGGGCAATCAGCCCCAGCATTTT. Its translation: CASRLTGMGNQPQHF.